This TCR beta chain was observed in a study of T cell repertoires in cytomegalovirus infection (dated by TCRdb to the late 2010s). At the level of the whole study: Because public TCR beta signatures pointed to carriage of CMV infection together with the matching HLA type, the HLA type of each donor mattered for the analysis.

The sequencer was an Illumina HiSeq 1500. TCRdb cleaned the public reads at Q25 with fastp, built clones with MiXCR and kept in-frame beta chains. For every CDR3 protein sequence, its rows merge into one entry that carries the most common genes and DNA. The sample contains approximately 500,000 distinct CDR3 sequences, 10% to 12% of them found a single time. The top ten hold roughly 10% of the sample. Overall study results and their limits: Carriers of CMV infection plus the relevant HLA type were discriminated by the cumulative frequency of public TCR beta family members in the study cohort and in an independent approximately 360-donor cohort. The ex vivo response was dominated by HLA-C-restricted CMV-specific TCR beta clonotypes, and the single most frequent clonotype in two of eight donors was supplied by these HLA-C-restricted clonotypes.

In its sample, this clonotype was seen many times. Its cognate antigen has yet to be identified. The sample holds no much larger clone one base away, and base qualities are not on file. CDR1 SGHVS and CDR2 FNYEAQ were looked up in the germline V gene. V loses 7 bases, J loses 3 bases, and the germline ends lie 12 bases apart. Inclusive of the bounding cysteine and phenylalanine, the CDR3 is 14 residues long. The read is trimmed to its CDR3 DNA, 42 bases read in frame from base 1. The chain is assembled from TRBV7-6 and TRBJ2-2; the D segment might be TRBD1 or TRBD2, since each matches 5 bases. This TCR was recovered from a human donor in good health (CMV status not recorded). Some clones in this sample may be carry-over from other donors' samples. Sequencing was performed on PBMCs. DNA sequence: TGTGCCAGCATTGGCAGGGACGACACCGGGGAGCTGTTTTTT. The resulting protein is CASIGRDDTGELFF.